These 20 T cell receptor beta chains originate from one sample sequenced in a study of cytomegalovirus exposure and HLA in healthy donors (dated by TCRdb to about 2017). The library came from the immunoSEQ multiplex PCR assay. For the multiplex PCR, a mixture combining 60 forward primers for TCR Vbeta segments and 13 reverse primers for TCR Jbeta segments was used. TCRdb limited this immuneACCESS table to in-frame rearrangements with V and J called. A share of clones is missing; checked studies link under half to unresolved V genes, and the rest is unexplained. For this sample the table gives 150,000 to 200,000 clones, of which 68% were detected only once. The ten most abundant clones make up 3.5% to 5% of the sample. The sequenced material came from PBMCs. Every receptor here comes from a woman aged 18-29 years in good health and CMV-seropositive.

V usage is TRBV10-3 and J usage is TRBJ2-7; 8 bases match TRBD2. Unmatched junction bases numbered 5, after V lost 7 bases and J lost 0 bases. The V gene's germline CDR1 is ENHRY and CDR2 SYGVKD. CDR3 length: 14 residues. The DNA for the CDR3 is TGTGCCATCACTCAAGCGGGAGCCTCCTACGAGCAGTACTTC. Amino acid sequence: CAITQAGASYEQYF.

This clone was recorded a few times. The chain employs TRBV29-1 and TRBJ2-1; 7 bases fit TRBD1. V shed 6 bases and J 0 bases; nucleotides not matched to a gene: 8. There are 15 residues in the CDR3. The germline gives CDR1 SQVTM, CDR2 ANQGSEA. The CDR3: CSVAGTESSYNEQFF. DNA of the CDR3: TGCAGCGTCGCCGGGACAGAGAGCTCCTACAATGAGCAGTTCTTC.

The V call is TRBV5-1, the J call TRBJ1-1, with TRBD1 matching 7 bases. V lost 4 bases to trimming and J lost 4 bases; unmatched junction nucleotides: 7. The CDR3 contains 14 residues. Looked up from germline, CDR1 is SGHRS and CDR2 is YFSETQ. CDR3 residues: CASSPEGASTEAFF. CDR3 in DNA: TGCGCCAGCAGCCCCGAGGGGGCGTCCACTGAAGCTTTCTTT.

J is TRBJ1-1 and V is TRBV19, with 8 positions matching TRBD1. The CDR3 length is 16 residues. With 2 bases clipped from V and 0 bases from J, the junction kept 5 bases outside the gene matches. Per germline, CDR1 LNHDA and CDR2 SQIVND (reference sequence). The CDR3 protein is CASSITGGLVNTEAFF. The CDR3 coding sequence is TGTGCCAGTAGTATAACAGGGGGGTTGGTGAACACTGAAGCTTTCTTT.

The chain combines TRBV15 with TRBJ2-5; D perhaps matches TRBD1 (5 bases). Trimming shortened V by 3 bases and J by 4 bases, and 15 bases separated the two germline ends. The CDR3 length is 15 residues. Per the germline V gene, CDR1 is LNHNV and CDR2 is YYDKDF (reference sequence). CDR3 sequence reads: CATSSQGWGLETQYF. The CDR3 DNA is TGTGCCACCAGCAGCCAGGGTTGGGGATTAGAGACCCAGTACTTC.

This sequence joins TRBV2 and TRBJ2-3; D gene unclear. There are 14 residues in the CDR3. The V and J ends lost 3 bases and 3 bases respectively, with 10 bases between them. CDR1 is SNHLY and CDR2 is FYNNEI in the germline V gene. CDR3 protein: CASSDASRTDTQYF. The DNA for the CDR3 is TGTGCCAGCAGTGATGCCTCCAGGACAGATACGCAGTATTTT.

The V call is TRBV28, the J call TRBJ2-1, with 8 positions matching TRBD2. Germline CDR1 MDHEN, CDR2 SYDVKM. The V and J ends lost 5 bases and 9 bases, in that order; junction bases with no gene match: 9. CDR3 length equals 14 residues. The CDR3 sequence is CASSPRTSPPEQFF. For the CDR3, the DNA is TGTGCCAGCAGTCCACGGACTAGCCCTCCTGAGCAGTTCTTC. The full variable domain, completed using reference TRBV28 and TRBJ2-1, is DVKVTQSSRYLVKRTGEKVFLECVQDMDHENMFWYRQDPGLGLRLIYFSYDVKMKEKGDIPEGYSVSREKKERFSLILESASTNQTSMYLCASSPRTSPPEQFFGPGTRLTVL.

The genes are TRBV2 and TRBJ2-3, with 8 bases identical to TRBD2. The germline V gene encodes CDR1 SNHLY and CDR2 FYNNEI. The CDR3 has 15 residues. J gave up 2 bases and V 3 bases, and 4 bases lay outside the gene matches. The CDR3 DNA reads as TGTGCCAGCAGTGAGTCTAGCGGGCACACAGATACGCAGTATTTT. Protein product: CASSESSGHTDTQYF.

The rearrangement links TRBV15 to TRBJ2-3; 13 positions agree with TRBD2. Germline CDR1 and CDR2: LNHNV and YYDKDF (reference sequence). CDR3 length equals 18 residues. With V trimmed by 1 base and J by 4 bases, 8 bases remained unmatched. The DNA of the CDR3 is TGTGCCACCAGCAGAGGTTCCGGGACTAGCGGGATGGCAGATACGCAGTATTTT. This sequence encodes CATSRGSGTSGMADTQYF.

Only a few counts were recorded for this clone. The gene calls are TRBV9 and TRBJ2-7; no firm D call. V gave up 2 bases and J gave up 0 bases, with 12 bases separating them. The CDR3 spans 15 residues. CDR1 SGDLS and CDR2 YYNGEE come from the germline V gene. CDR3 amino acids: CASSVASASSYEQYF. The CDR3, as DNA: TGTGCCAGCAGCGTGGCCAGCGCGAGCTCCTACGAGCAGTACTTC.

As DNA, the CDR3 is TGTGCCTGGAGGTCTGGTGGGAGTACGCAGTATTTT. Its protein product is CAWRSGGSTQYF. The chain links TRBV30 to TRBJ2-3; D is perhaps TRBD2 (5 bases). The CDR3 sequence is 12 residues long. Germline V gene sequence: CDR1 GTSNPN, CDR2 SVGIG (reference sequence). The germline V and J ends were trimmed by 3 bases and 8 bases, with 12 bases remaining between them.

The gene calls are TRBV23-1 and TRBJ1-4, with 9 bases fitting TRBD1. TRBV23-1 is labeled an ORF, and its function is uncertain. The CDR3 totals 19 residues. The junction had 10 bases not matched to a gene; V was cut back by 0 bases and J by 2 bases. The CDR3 DNA reads TGCGCCAGCAGTCAATCCGGGGACAGGGTACGTTCGACTAATGAAAAACTGTTTTTT. The encoded protein is CASSQSGDRVRSTNEKLFF.

This chain joins TRBV29-1 and TRBJ2-2, with D perhaps TRBD1 (6 bases). The end of the DNA is better explained by TRBJ1-3, so the J call may be wrong. The CDR3 spans 12 residues. The germline CDR1 and CDR2 sequences are SQVTM and ANQGSEA. In DNA, the CDR3 is TGCAGCGCACAGGGCTTGCAAAACACCATATATTTT. This translates into CSAQGLQNTIYF.

The chain uses TRBV2 and TRBJ2-7, with D possibly matching TRBD1 (5 bases). Trimming took off 6 bases at V and 0 bases at J, with 9 bases between the two ends. The CDR3 is 13 amino acids. Germline loops: CDR1 SNHLY, CDR2 FYNNEI. The CDR3 spells CASRPGISYEQYF. In DNA, the CDR3 is TGTGCCAGCAGGCCAGGGATCTCCTACGAGCAGTACTTC.

The rearrangement uses TRBV2 and TRBJ1-6; 8 positions agree with TRBD1. CDR1 is SNHLY, CDR2 FYNNEI, per germline. Trimming removed 4 bases from V and 6 bases from J; junction bases left unmatched: 2. This CDR3 is built from 14 residues. CDR3 residues: CASSVDRGNSPLHF. As DNA, the CDR3 is TGTGCCAGCAGTGTAGACAGGGGTAATTCACCCCTCCACTTT.

This chain connects TRBV13 to TRBJ2-1; TRBD1 might be the D (6 bases). With 6 bases removed from V and 0 bases from J, the gap between germline ends came to 12 bases. The CDR3 length is 15 residues. Germline assignment: CDR1 PRHDT and CDR2 FYEKMQ (reference sequence). CDR3 amino acids: CASSPGTSSYNEQFF. CDR3 DNA sequence: TGTGCCAGCAGTCCCGGGACAAGCTCCTACAATGAGCAGTTCTTC.

The chain recombines TRBV15 with TRBJ1-4; D is unclear. Trimming cost V 0 bases and J 0 bases, with 11 bases left between them. Germline CDR1 is LNHNV and CDR2 is YYDKDF (reference sequence). The CDR3 loop spans 17 amino acids. In DNA form, the CDR3 reads TGTGCCACCAGCAGAGATTCCCCTATGGCAACTAATGAAAAACTGTTTTTT. Translation: CATSRDSPMATNEKLFF. Full variable domain (remainder filled in from reference TRBV15 and TRBJ1-4): DAMVIQNPRYQVTQFGKPVTLSCSQTLNHNVMYWYQQKSSQAPKLLFHYYDKDFNNEADTPDNFQSRRPNTSFCFLDIRSPGLGDTAMYLCATSRDSPMATNEKLFFGSGTQLSVL.

This clone was recorded once. This chain joins TRBV5-4 and TRBJ1-2, with D tentatively TRBD1 (5 bases). V lost 3 bases and J 7 bases, leaving 16 bases between the germline ends. Per germline, CDR1 SGHNT and CDR2 YYREEE (reference sequence). This CDR3 is built from 14 residues. Here the CDR3 reads CASSWDGAGSGYTF. The CDR3 coding sequence is TGTGCCAGCAGCTGGGACGGAGCGGGGAGTGGCTACACCTTC.

The chain carries TRBV5-4 and TRBJ2-3, with 8 positions matching TRBD1. With 0 bases clipped from V and 6 bases from J, the junction kept 3 bases outside the gene matches. CDR3 length equals 14 residues. The germline gives CDR1 SGHNT, CDR2 YYREEE (reference sequence). For the CDR3, the DNA is TGTGCCAGCAGCTTGGATCAGGGGGCGGATACGCAGTATTTT. This codes for CASSLDQGADTQYF. Full variable domain (missing parts from reference TRBV5-4 and TRBJ2-3): ETGVTQSPTHLIKTRGQQVTLRCSSQSGHNTVSWYQQALGQGPQFIFQYYREEENGRGNFPPRFSGLQFPNYSSELNVNALELDDSALYLCASSLDQGADTQYFGPGTRLTVL.

The genes are TRBV19 and TRBJ2-2, with TRBD2 matching 8 bases. The ends lost 3 bases at V and 7 bases at J; junction bases unmatched: 7. Per the germline V gene, CDR1 is LNHDA and CDR2 is SQIVND (reference sequence). This CDR3 is built from 15 residues. The CDR3 bases are TGTGCCAGTAGTATGTCCGGGGGGGCGAACGGGGAGCTGTTTTTT. This gives the protein CASSMSGGANGELFF.